This is a list of T cell receptor beta chains from one sample in a study of T cell repertoires in cytomegalovirus infection. No antigen has been assigned to these receptors. Using its own MiXCR run on the reads, TCRdb lists one record per CDR3 protein. The sample has under 200,000 distinct CDR3 sequences; roughly a fifth are singletons. Specimen: CD8+ T cells from cultured PBMCs, collected from culture after CMV antigen stimulation. The receptors were sampled from a human donor in good health (CMV status not recorded). Some clones in this sample may be carry-over from other donors' samples. Each CDR3 is given with its conserved first and last residue. D genes are given only for firm matches. Expanded clones get a size class; other rows say once, few or many, or leave the size out.

D | J | V | size | DNA | CDR3
- | TRBJ1-1 | TRBV14 | - | TGTGCCAGCAGCCCCCAAGCTTGGAACACTGAAGCTTTCTTT | CASSPQAWNTEAFF
TRBD2 | TRBJ2-7 | TRBV14 | - | TGTGCCAGCAGCCCACGGACTAGCGGGGGAAACGAGCAGTACTTC | CASSPRTSGGNEQYF
- | TRBJ2-2 | TRBV7-6 | few | TGTGCCAGCAGCTTAGAAGTTGTAGGGATGTTCACCGGGGAGCTGTTTTTT | CASSLEVVGMFTGELFF
TRBD1 | TRBJ2-3 | TRBV4-1 | - | TGCGCCAGCAGTGACCGGGACAGGGTCCGAACCGCCACAGATACGCAGTATTTT | CASSDRDRVRTATDTQYF
- | TRBJ1-1 | TRBV6-1 | - | TGTGCCAGCCACCGGGGCAGGGGATTGACTGAAGCTTTCTTT | CASHRGRGLTEAFF
- | TRBJ2-2 | TRBV7-9 | few | TGTGCCAGCAGTGCCACGGGCCGGGAGCTGTTTTTT | CASSATGRELFF
- | TRBJ2-6 | TRBV19 | - | TGTGCCAGTACCCTCAGGGGAGACTCTGGGGCCAACGTCCTGACTTTC | CASTLRGDSGANVLTF
TRBD1 | TRBJ2-2 | TRBV7-7 | few | TGTGCTAGCAGCTCGACTCGGACAGGGACCACCGGGGAGCTGTTTTTT | CASSSTRTGTTGELFF
- | TRBJ2-7 | TRBV20-1 | few | TGCAGTACCCGGGATTTGGGGGCGGTTTCAAACGAGCAGTACTTC | CSTRDLGAVSNEQYF
TRBD2 | TRBJ2-1 | TRBV23-1 | - | TGCGCCAGCAGTAAACCTAGCGGGGGGACCTCCTACAATGAGCAGTTCTTC | CASSKPSGGTSYNEQFF
- | TRBJ1-6 | TRBV27 | few | TGTGCCAGCAGTTTGTCCTCTCAGACAGGCAGCTCCTATAATTCACCCCTCCACTTT | CASSLSSQTGSSYNSPLHF
- | TRBJ2-2 | TRBV4-1 | few | TGCGCCAGCAGCCAGCCCTGGATGCAGGGTGACACCGGGGAGCTGTTTTTT | CASSQPWMQGDTGELFF
- | TRBJ2-3 | TRBV4-2 | - | TGTGCCAGCAGCCAATCTACCGGAGTTGGAGATACGCAGTATTTT | CASSQSTGVGDTQYF
- | TRBJ2-1 | TRBV7-2 | few | TGTGCCAGCACCCTTAGGAGCGTCCATGAGCAGTTCTTC | CASTLRSVHEQFF
TRBD2 | TRBJ2-7 | TRBV7-2 | - | TGTGCCAGCAGCGAATTAACTAGCGGAGTTTACGGCTACGAGCAGTACTTC | CASSELTSGVYGYEQYF
TRBD1 | TRBJ2-5 | TRBV12-3/TRBV12-4 | - | TGTGCCAGCAGTCCCAGACAGGGGCACCAAGAGACCCAGTACTTC | CASSPRQGHQETQYF
- | TRBJ2-7 | TRBV27 | few | TGTGCCAGTGGGACATTCTCCTACGAGCAGTACTTC | CASGTFSYEQYF
- | TRBJ2-2 | TRBV7-2 | few | TGTGCCAACAGCTTATGGACAGTGAACACCGGGGAGCTGTTTTTT | CANSLWTVNTGELFF
- | TRBJ1-2 | TRBV6-2/TRBV6-3 | few | TGTGCCAGCAGCTCCGGACAGAGACGGAGTGGCTACACCTTC | CASSSGQRRSGYTF
TRBD1 | TRBJ2-2 | TRBV5-6 | - | TGTGCCAGCAGCTCGGGACCTTCCGGGACAGCAATCACCGGGGAGCTGTTTTTT | CASSSGPSGTAITGELFF
TRBD1 | TRBJ2-5 | TRBV7-8 | - | TGTGCCAGCAGCTTAGATGCGTTCCGGACAGGGATACAAGAGACCCAGTACTTC | CASSLDAFRTGIQETQYF
- | TRBJ2-2 | TRBV11-2 | few | TGTGCCAGCAGCTCCTCTTTCCCATACACCGGGGAGCTGTTTTTT | CASSSSFPYTGELFF
- | TRBJ2-1 | TRBV27 | - | TGTGCCAGCACCTTATCCTCAGATACTTACAATGAGCAGTTCTTC | CASTLSSDTYNEQFF
- | TRBJ2-5 | TRBV7-9 | few | TGTGCCAGCAGCTCGGCCGGGGGCGGACAAGAGACCCAGTACTTC | CASSSAGGGQETQYF
TRBD2 | TRBJ2-1 | TRBV7-2 | few | TGTGCCAGCAGCTTCACGGGGGGGAGCTCCTACAATGAGCAGTTCTTC | CASSFTGGSSYNEQFF
TRBD1 | TRBJ2-1 | TRBV4-3 | few | TGCGCCAGCAGCCCTTGGGACAGGGGCCATGAGCAGTTCTTC | CASSPWDRGHEQFF
- | TRBJ1-1 | TRBV5-5 | - | TGTGCCAGCAGCTACCGGACCGCCGTCCTACAGCGGCGGGGCACTGAAGCTTTCTTT | CASSYRTAVLQRRGTEAFF
- | TRBJ1-2 | TRBV7-9 | many | TGTGCCAGCAGCCTTGACGGGGGCTACACCTTC | CASSLDGGYTF
- | TRBJ2-2 | TRBV7-8 | - | TGTACCAGCCTTCCTCCGCAGGGACCGAACACCGGGGAGCTGTTTTTT | CTSLPPQGPNTGELFF
- | TRBJ2-4 | TRBV7-9 | - | TGTGCCAGCAGCCCACCGATCCTAAACATTCAGTACTTC | CASSPPILNIQYF
- | TRBJ1-2 | TRBV14 | - | TGTGCCAGCAGCCTCGGACGGATCTATGGCTACACCTTC | CASSLGRIYGYTF
TRBD1 | TRBJ2-2 | TRBV7-8 | few | TGTGCCAGCAGCACTCAGGACAGGGCATCCGGGGAGCTGTTTTTT | CASSTQDRASGELFF
- | TRBJ1-1 | TRBV18 | - | TGTGCCAGCTCACTCGCCGACAGACCCAATGCAGTTAAAAACACTGAAGCTTTCTTT | CASSLADRPNAVKNTEAFF
- | TRBJ2-1 | TRBV6-5 | few | TGTGCCAGCAGTTATGGGTCAGGACTTGGCAATGAGCAGTTCTTC | CASSYGSGLGNEQFF
- | TRBJ1-5 | TRBV6-1 | - | TGTGCCAGCGGTCTCGGGGCCGGAATGGCCCAGCATTTT | CASGLGAGMAQHF
- | TRBJ1-4 | TRBV7-8 | - | TGTGCCAGCAGCTTGTACGCCTCGTCCAACCCTAATGAAAAACTGTTTTTT | CASSLYASSNPNEKLFF
- | TRBJ1-5 | TRBV20-1 | - | TGCAGTGCTCACGGACGGGATAGCAATCAGCCCCAGCATTTT | CSAHGRDSNQPQHF
- | TRBJ2-5 | TRBV7-2 | - | TGTGCCAGCAGCCCCTATGACGACCGGAGGGGGGTGAGGCAAGAGACCCAGTACTTC | CASSPYDDRRGVRQETQYF
- | TRBJ1-5 | TRBV7-2 | many | TGTGCCAGCAGCTTAGGAGGGGAGAGGAGCAATCAGCCCCAGCATTTT | CASSLGGERSNQPQHF
- | TRBJ2-3 | TRBV6-2/TRBV6-3 | few | TGTGCCAGCAGCCATCAAGGGAGTACAGATACGCAGTATTTT | CASSHQGSTDTQYF
TRBD1 | TRBJ1-3 | TRBV12-3/TRBV12-4 | - | TGTGCCAGCAGGGCTCGCTGGGACAGGACTCACGCTGGAAACACCATATATTTT | CASRARWDRTHAGNTIYF